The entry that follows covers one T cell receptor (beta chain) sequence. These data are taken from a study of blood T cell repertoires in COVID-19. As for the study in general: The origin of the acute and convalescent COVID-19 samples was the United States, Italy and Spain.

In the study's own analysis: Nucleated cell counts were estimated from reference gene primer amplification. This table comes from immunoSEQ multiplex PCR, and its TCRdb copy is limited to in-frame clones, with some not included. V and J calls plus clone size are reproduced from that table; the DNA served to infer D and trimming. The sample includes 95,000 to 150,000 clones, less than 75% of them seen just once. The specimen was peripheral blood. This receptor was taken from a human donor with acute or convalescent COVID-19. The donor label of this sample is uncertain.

As DNA, the CDR3 is TGTGCCACCAATACCGACAGAAAAGGTGGAGAAAATTCACCCCTCCACTTT. Its translation is CATNTDRKGGENSPLHF. V usage is TRBV24-1 and J usage is TRBJ1-6, with D possibly TRBD1 on 5 matching bases. Germline V lookup: CDR1 KGHDR, CDR2 SFDVKD. The CDR3 is 17 amino acids. Between the trimmed V and J ends, which lost 8 bases and 7 bases, there was a span of 23 bases.